This is a list of T cell receptor beta chains from one sample in a study of CD8 T cells in ankylosing spondylitis. TCRdb used MiXCR to reprocess the 5' RACE reads, holding one entry per CDR3 protein. The sample has roughly 440,000 distinct CDR3 sequences, 17% seen once. The specimen was blood, either unsorted or a sorted T cell fraction (not recorded which). These TCRs come from a male donor with ankylosing spondylitis. The CDR3 runs from the conserved cysteine through the conserved F or W. A D gene is named only where the DNA matches it firmly. A clone size is listed for some rows: how often the clone was seen (once, few, many), or a class if it is expanded.

j_gene	d_gene	abundance	v_gene	CDR3nt	CDR3aa
TRBJ2-7	TRBD2	.	TRBV5-1	TGCGCCAGCACCATAGCGGGAGGGCCGTACGAGCAGTACTTC	CASTIAGGPYEQYF
TRBJ2-3	.	.	TRBV7-2	TGTGCCAGCAGCCCCTTCCTCACAGATACGCAGTATTTT	CASSPFLTDTQYF
TRBJ2-2	TRBD1	few	TRBV11-1	TGTGCCAGCAGCCTCGGACAGGGAATCGGCACCGGGGAGCTGTTTTTT	CASSLGQGIGTGELFF
TRBJ1-4	.	.	TRBV18	TGTGCCAGCTCACCAGGAACAGGGTCCTTTAATGAAAAACTGTTTTTT	CASSPGTGSFNEKLFF
TRBJ2-2	.	.	TRBV5-1	TGCGCCAGCAGACCGGGGTTTACCGGGGAGCTGTTTTTT	CASRPGFTGELFF
TRBJ2-7	TRBD1	.	TRBV6-1	TGTGCCAGCAGCCGGACAGGGAAGGGCTACGAGCAGTACTTC	CASSRTGKGYEQYF
TRBJ2-2	.	.	TRBV5-4	TGTGCCAGCAGCCCACCGGGAGTTGAGGCCGGGGAGCTGTTTTTT	CASSPPGVEAGELFF
TRBJ1-4	.	.	TRBV30	TGTGCCTGGGAAAGAGAAAAACTGTTTTTT	CAWEREKLFF
TRBJ1-2	.	.	TRBV18	TGTGCCAGCTCACCAGCCGGGGAGGCAAATGGCTACACCTTC	CASSPAGEANGYTF
TRBJ2-5	TRBD2	.	TRBV29-1	TGCAGCGACGACGGGGGGGGCTCAGAGACCCAGTACTTC	CSDDGGGSETQYF
TRBJ1-2	.	.	TRBV10-3	TGTGCCATCAGTGAGGACACTAACTATGGCTACACCTTC	CAISEDTNYGYTF
TRBJ2-3	.	many	TRBV10-3	TGTGCCACCACCGGGTCAACAGATACGCAGTATTTT	CATTGSTDTQYF
TRBJ2-1	TRBD1	.	TRBV6-5	TGTGCCAGCAGTCGACAGGGCGATGAGCAGTTCTTC	CASSRQGDEQFF
TRBJ2-6	.	.	TRBV6-5	TGTGCCAGCAGTTACACGCAGGCGAAAGTCTCTGGGGCCAACGTCCTGACTTTC	CASSYTQAKVSGANVLTF
TRBJ1-5	.	many	TRBV10-3	TGTGCCATCAGTGACAAGGGGAGCAATCAGCCCCAGCATTTT	CAISDKGSNQPQHF
TRBJ2-5	TRBD1	many	TRBV29-1	TGCAGCGTTGAGGGTGGACAGGGGGCCGGAGAGACCCAGTACTTC	CSVEGGQGAGETQYF
TRBJ1-6	.	few	TRBV7-2	TGTGCCAGCAGCTTAGGGGGTGAGGGTTCACCCCTCCACTTT	CASSLGGEGSPLHF
TRBJ1-6	TRBD1	.	TRBV7-9	TGTGCCAGCAGCTTTGGGACAGGGGGTGGTTCACCCCTCCACTTT	CASSFGTGGGSPLHF
TRBJ2-2	TRBD2	many	TRBV29-1	TGCAGCGTTGAAAGGGTGGGACTAGCAAGATTCGCGAACACCGGGGAGCTGTTTTTT	CSVERVGLARFANTGELFF
TRBJ1-1	.	.	TRBV7-8	TGTGCCAGCAGCCGACAGGAGGGGACTGAAGCTTTCTTT	CASSRQEGTEAFF
TRBJ2-5	.	few	TRBV29-1	TGCAGCGTTGATTCCCTTGAGGGGCCGAGTGAGACCCAGTACTTC	CSVDSLEGPSETQYF
TRBJ2-1	TRBD2	few	TRBV14	TGTGCCAGCAGCCAATCCCGGACTAGCGGGAGACCCAATGAGCAGTTCTTC	CASSQSRTSGRPNEQFF
TRBJ2-5	TRBD1	few	TRBV5-1	TGCGCCAGCAGCCCCGGGACAGAGCAAGAGACCCAGTACTTC	CASSPGTEQETQYF
TRBJ2-3	.	many	TRBV3-1	TGTGCCAGCAGCCAAGGGGACTTCCGCACAGATACGCAGTATTTT	CASSQGDFRTDTQYF
TRBJ2-6	.	.	TRBV6-1	TGTGCCAGCAGAGAAACCTCTGGGGCCAACGTCCTGACTTTC	CASRETSGANVLTF
TRBJ1-5	.	.	TRBV20-1	TGCAGTGCGATGAGGGGCTCTGGCAATCAGCCCCAGCATTTT	CSAMRGSGNQPQHF
TRBJ1-2	TRBD1	.	TRBV7-8	TGTGCCAGCAGGTCCGGGACAGGGGCTACTGGGCCCGTTGGCTACACCTTC	CASRSGTGATGPVGYTF
TRBJ2-1	.	.	TRBV20-1	TGCAGTGCACCCGGCTACTCCTACAATGAGCAGTTCTTC	CSAPGYSYNEQFF
TRBJ2-2	TRBD2	.	TRBV11-2	TGTGCCAGCAGCGAGGTGGCTAGCGGGAGGGTCGGCACCGGGGAGCTGTTTTTT	CASSEVASGRVGTGELFF
TRBJ2-3	TRBD2	many	TRBV4-3	TGCGCCAGCAGCCCACAGACTAGCGGGAACTCAGATACGCAGTATTTT	CASSPQTSGNSDTQYF
TRBJ2-1	.	few	TRBV28	TGTGCCAGCAGTACGACTAAGATTCCCTACAATGAGCAGTTCTTC	CASSTTKIPYNEQFF
TRBJ1-5	TRBD1	.	TRBV28	TGTGCCAGCAGAACGGGACAGGGTCTAGGTCAGCCCCAGCATTTT	CASRTGQGLGQPQHF
TRBJ2-7	TRBD2	few	TRBV20-1	TGCAGTGCTAGAGATCGATCGGGGACTAGCGGACCCTACGAGCAGTACTTC	CSARDRSGTSGPYEQYF
TRBJ2-5	.	.	TRBV29-1	TGCAGCGTTGACGGAGAGACCCAGTACTTC	CSVDGETQYF
TRBJ2-7	.	.	TRBV9	TGTGCCAGCAGCGTAGAGGTGGGGGGCTCCTACGAGCAGTACTTC	CASSVEVGGSYEQYF
TRBJ2-3	TRBD2	.	TRBV7-2	TGTGCCAGCAGCCCGACCCTAGCGGGAGCCGACACAGATACGCAGTATTTT	CASSPTLAGADTDTQYF
TRBJ2-2	.	few	TRBV20-1	TGCAGTGCTAGAGCGCAGCGAGCCACCGGGGAGCTGTTTTTT	CSARAQRATGELFF
TRBJ1-3	.	many	TRBV12-3/TRBV12-4	TGTGCCAGCAGTTACAGGGAAGGAAACACCATATATTTT	CASSYREGNTIYF
TRBJ1-5	.	.	TRBV4-1	TGCGCCAGCAGCAGGGGGTCGGGCAGGTATAGCAATCAGCCCCAGCATTTT	CASSRGSGRYSNQPQHF
TRBJ2-1	TRBD2	.	TRBV28	TGTGCCAGCAGTTTGACCGCGGGAGCGAATGAGCAGTTCTTC	CASSLTAGANEQFF
TRBJ2-1	TRBD1	.	TRBV20-1	TGCAGTGCTACCTCTGACAGGGGTCTTCAGCAATTTAATGAGCAGTTCTTC	CSATSDRGLQQFNEQFF
TRBJ2-1	.	.	TRBV7-3	TGTGCCAGCAGCTTAACGACTCGACACTACAATGAGCAGTTCTTC	CASSLTTRHYNEQFF
TRBJ2-1	TRBD1	.	TRBV7-9	TGTGCCAGCGTCAGGGGGTCCTATATACGCAATGAGCAGTTCTTC	CASVRGSYIRNEQFF
TRBJ2-2	TRBD1	many	TRBV12-3/TRBV12-4	TGTGCCAGCAGACGACAGGGCGGGGAGCTGTTTTTT	CASRRQGGELFF
TRBJ2-7	TRBD1	.	TRBV18	TGTGCCAGCTCTCCTCAGGGGGCAGTCTACGAGCAGTACTTC	CASSPQGAVYEQYF
TRBJ1-4	TRBD1	few	TRBV18	TGTGCCAGCTCACCGGGACAGGGTCTTGAAAAACTGTTTTTT	CASSPGQGLEKLFF
TRBJ2-7	.	few	TRBV6-6	TGTGCCAGCAGTTACGTGCCCCAAGGAGAGCAGTACTTC	CASSYVPQGEQYF
TRBJ2-3	.	few	TRBV20-1	TGCAGTGCCGTTACCGAGATTACCGATTTCACAGATACGCAGTATTTT	CSAVTEITDFTDTQYF
TRBJ1-1	TRBD1	many	TRBV5-1	TGCGCCAGCAGCTTGGACAGGGGTAAGACTGAAGCTTTCTTT	CASSLDRGKTEAFF
TRBJ2-7	.	many	TRBV29-1	TGCAGCGTTGTGGGGGATGTCTCCTACGAGCAGTACTTC	CSVVGDVSYEQYF
TRBJ1-1	.	few	TRBV29-1	TGCAGCGTTGAAAGGGACACCGGGAACACTGAAGCTTTCTTT	CSVERDTGNTEAFF
TRBJ2-1	.	few	TRBV2	TGTGCCAGCAGATTGGACTGGCCCTACAATGAGCAGTTCTTC	CASRLDWPYNEQFF
TRBJ1-2	.	.	TRBV28	TGTGCCAGCAACAAACAGATAGCAAATGGCTACACCTTC	CASNKQIANGYTF
TRBJ2-2	TRBD1	.	TRBV12-3/TRBV12-4	TGTGCCAGCAGTTTGGACAGGACGAACACCGGGGAGCTGTTTTTT	CASSLDRTNTGELFF